This T cell receptor (beta chain) was profiled in a study of blood T cell repertoires in COVID-19. Study information: Some COVID-19 samples were acute and others convalescent; all came from the United States, Italy and Spain.

Trimming took 4 bases from V and 1 from J, leaving 7 bases between them. CDR1 and CDR2 from the germline V gene are ENHRY and SYGVKD. The CDR3 runs 13 residues. Clones were read by immunoSEQ multiplex PCR, and TCRdb kept only the in-frame ones, dropping some. This table has more than 350,000 clones, 87% appearing once. The TCR was taken from a woman between 45 and 60 years old who had recovered from COVID-19. The chain is built from TRBV10-3 and TRBJ1-1; D ambiguous. Sequenced sample: PBMCs or T cells enriched from blood (not recorded which). The DNA for the CDR3 is TGTGCCATCAGTGGGGCCCAGAACACTGAAGCTTTCTTT. Translating it yields CAISGAQNTEAFF.